This section outlines one T cell receptor (beta chain) sequence together with its context. Its antigen is not known. V lost 2 bases and J lost 3, with 16 bases in between. Germline CDR1 MNHEY, CDR2 SMNVEV (reference sequence). The CDR3 sequence is 17 residues long. This sample stems from a study of PD-1 blockade in classical Hodgkin lymphoma. Data came from immunoSEQ multiplex PCR; TCRdb stores just in-frame clones and leaves some out. In the table there are about 23,000 clones, approximately 91% of which are singletons. Time point indicated: newly diagnosed, previously untreated cHL patient sample. Out of thawed PBMCs, magnetic negative selection purified CD4+ T cells. A comparison was provided by newly diagnosed, untreated classical Hodgkin lymphoma PBMCs. Study-wide results and limits: Causes of the repertoire differences remain undefined, possibly disease activity or prior therapy. Newly diagnosed patients were reported to start with lower TCR diversity than healthy donors.

The chain joins TRBV27 to TRBJ2-2; tentatively, D is TRBD1 (6 bases). Sequenced sample: CD4+ T cells from blood. This sequence was found in a human donor with classical Hodgkin lymphoma. CDR3 region: CASSLATGREYTGELFF. The CDR3 bases are TGTGCCAGCAGTTTAGCGACAGGCCGAGAGTACACCGGGGAGCTGTTTTTT.